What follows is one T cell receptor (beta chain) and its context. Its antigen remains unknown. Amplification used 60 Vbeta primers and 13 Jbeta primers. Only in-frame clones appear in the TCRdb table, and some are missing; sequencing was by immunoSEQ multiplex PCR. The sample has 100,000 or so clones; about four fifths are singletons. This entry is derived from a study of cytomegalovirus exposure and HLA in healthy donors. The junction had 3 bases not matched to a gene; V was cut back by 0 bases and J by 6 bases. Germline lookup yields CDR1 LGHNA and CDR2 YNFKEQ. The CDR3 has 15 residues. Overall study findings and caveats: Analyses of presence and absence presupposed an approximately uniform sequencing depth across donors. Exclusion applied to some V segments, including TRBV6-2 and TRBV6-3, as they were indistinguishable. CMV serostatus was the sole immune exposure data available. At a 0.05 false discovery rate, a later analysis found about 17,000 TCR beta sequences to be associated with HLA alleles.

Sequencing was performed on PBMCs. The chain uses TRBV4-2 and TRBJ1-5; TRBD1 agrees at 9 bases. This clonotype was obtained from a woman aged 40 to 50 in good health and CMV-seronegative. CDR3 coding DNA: TGTGCCAGCAGCCAAGAAGGGACAGGGTTTCAGCCCCAGCATTTT. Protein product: CASSQEGTGFQPQHF.